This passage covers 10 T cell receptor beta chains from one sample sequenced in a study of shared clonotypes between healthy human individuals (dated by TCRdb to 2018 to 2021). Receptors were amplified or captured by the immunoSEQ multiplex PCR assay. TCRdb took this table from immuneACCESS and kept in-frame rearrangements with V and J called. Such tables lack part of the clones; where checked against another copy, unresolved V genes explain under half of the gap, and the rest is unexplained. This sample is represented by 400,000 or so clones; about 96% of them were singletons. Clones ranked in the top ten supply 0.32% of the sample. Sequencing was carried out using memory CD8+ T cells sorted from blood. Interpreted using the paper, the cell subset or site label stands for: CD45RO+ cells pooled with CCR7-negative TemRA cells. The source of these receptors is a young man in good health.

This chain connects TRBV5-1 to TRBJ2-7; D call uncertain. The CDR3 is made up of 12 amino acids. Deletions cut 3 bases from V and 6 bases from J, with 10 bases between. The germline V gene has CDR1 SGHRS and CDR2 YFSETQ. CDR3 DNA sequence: TGCGCCAGCAGCTCAATACCAACCGAGCAGTACTTC. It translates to CASSSIPTEQYF. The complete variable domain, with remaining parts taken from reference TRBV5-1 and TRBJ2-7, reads KAGVTQTPRYLIKTRGQQVTLSCSPISGHRSVSWYQQTPGQGLQFLFEYFSETQRNKGNFPGRFSGRQFSNSRSEMNVSTLELGDSALYLCASSSIPTEQYFGPGTRLTVT.

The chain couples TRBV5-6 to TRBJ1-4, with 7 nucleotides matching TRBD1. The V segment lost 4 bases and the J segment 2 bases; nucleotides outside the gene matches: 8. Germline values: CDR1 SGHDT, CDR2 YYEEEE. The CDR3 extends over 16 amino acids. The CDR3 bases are TGTGCCAGCAGCCCAAGGACAGGTAGCACTAATGAAAAACTGTTTTTT. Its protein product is CASSPRTGSTNEKLFF. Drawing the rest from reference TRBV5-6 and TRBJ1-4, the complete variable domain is DAGVTQSPTHLIKTRGQQVTLRCSPKSGHDTVSWYQQALGQGPQFIFQYYEEEERQRGNFPDRFSGHQFPNYSSELNVNALLLGDSALYLCASSPRTGSTNEKLFFGSGTQLSVL.

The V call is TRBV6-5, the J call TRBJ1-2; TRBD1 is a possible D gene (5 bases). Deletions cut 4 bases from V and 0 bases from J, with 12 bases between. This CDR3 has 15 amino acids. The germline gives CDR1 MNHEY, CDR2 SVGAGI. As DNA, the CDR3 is TGTGCCAGCAGTTTAAGGGGCCCTCCTAACTATGGCTACACCTTC. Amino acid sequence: CASSLRGPPNYGYTF.

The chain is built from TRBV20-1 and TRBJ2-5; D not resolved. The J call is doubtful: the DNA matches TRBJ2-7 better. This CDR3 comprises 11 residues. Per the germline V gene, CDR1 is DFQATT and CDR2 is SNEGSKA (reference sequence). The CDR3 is CSASPSYEQYF. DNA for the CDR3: TGCAGTGCTAGCCCCTCCTACGAGCAGTACTTC.

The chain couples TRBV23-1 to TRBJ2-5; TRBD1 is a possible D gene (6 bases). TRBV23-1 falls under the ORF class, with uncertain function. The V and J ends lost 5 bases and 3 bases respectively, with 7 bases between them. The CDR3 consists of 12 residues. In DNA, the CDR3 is TGCGCCAGCAGTACAGGGAAAGAGACCCAGTACTTC. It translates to CASSTGKETQYF.

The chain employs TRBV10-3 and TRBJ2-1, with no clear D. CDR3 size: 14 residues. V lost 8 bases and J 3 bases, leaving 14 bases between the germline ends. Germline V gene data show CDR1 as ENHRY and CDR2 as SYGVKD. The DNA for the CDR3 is TGTGCCATCGTCCGGGCCACCCTCTACAATGAGCAGTTCTTC. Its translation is CAIVRATLYNEQFF.

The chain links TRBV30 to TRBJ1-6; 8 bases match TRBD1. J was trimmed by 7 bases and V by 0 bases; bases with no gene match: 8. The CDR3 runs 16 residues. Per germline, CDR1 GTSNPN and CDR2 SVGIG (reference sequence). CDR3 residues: CAWSVKTGERNSPLHF. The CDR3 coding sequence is TGTGCCTGGAGTGTTAAGACAGGGGAGAGGAATTCACCCCTCCACTTT.

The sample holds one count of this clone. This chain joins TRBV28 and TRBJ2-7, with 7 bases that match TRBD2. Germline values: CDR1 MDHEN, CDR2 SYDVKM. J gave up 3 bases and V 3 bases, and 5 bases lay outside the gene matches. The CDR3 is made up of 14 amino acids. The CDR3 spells CASSLGGDGYEQYF. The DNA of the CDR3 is TGTGCCAGCAGTTTGGGAGGGGATGGCTACGAGCAGTACTTC.

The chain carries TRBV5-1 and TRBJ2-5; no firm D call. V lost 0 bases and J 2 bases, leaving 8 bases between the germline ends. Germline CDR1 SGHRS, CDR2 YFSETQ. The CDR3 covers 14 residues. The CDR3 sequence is CASSLEPQQETQYF. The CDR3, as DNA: TGCGCCAGCAGCTTGGAACCGCAACAAGAGACCCAGTACTTC.

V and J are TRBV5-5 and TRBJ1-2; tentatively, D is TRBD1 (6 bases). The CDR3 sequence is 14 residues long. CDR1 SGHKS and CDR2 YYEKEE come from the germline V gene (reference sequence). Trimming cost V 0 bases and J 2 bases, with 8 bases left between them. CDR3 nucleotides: TGTGCCAGCAGCTTGGTGGGGGCCAACTATGGCTACACCTTC. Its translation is CASSLVGANYGYTF.